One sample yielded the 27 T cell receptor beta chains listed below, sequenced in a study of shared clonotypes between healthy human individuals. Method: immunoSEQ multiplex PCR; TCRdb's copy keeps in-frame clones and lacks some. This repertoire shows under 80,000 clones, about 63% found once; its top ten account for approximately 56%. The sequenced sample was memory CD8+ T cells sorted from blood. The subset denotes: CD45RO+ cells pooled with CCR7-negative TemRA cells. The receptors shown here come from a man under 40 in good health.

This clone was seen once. The CDR3 DNA is TGTGCCAGCAGTGAAGTTACAGGGGGGACTCAGCCCCAGCATTTT. Its translation is CASSEVTGGTQPQHF. V gene TRBV6-1 combines with J gene TRBJ1-5, with 8 bases that match TRBD1. This CDR3 region has 15 residues. Germline values: CDR1 MNHNS, CDR2 SASEGT. The V segment lost 1 base and the J segment 6 bases; nucleotides outside the gene matches: 5.

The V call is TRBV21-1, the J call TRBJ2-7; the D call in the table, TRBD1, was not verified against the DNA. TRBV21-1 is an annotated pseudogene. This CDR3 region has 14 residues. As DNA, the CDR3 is TGTGCCAGCAGTCGACAGGGTTTTACCTACGAGCAGTACTTC. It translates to CASSRQGFTYEQYF.

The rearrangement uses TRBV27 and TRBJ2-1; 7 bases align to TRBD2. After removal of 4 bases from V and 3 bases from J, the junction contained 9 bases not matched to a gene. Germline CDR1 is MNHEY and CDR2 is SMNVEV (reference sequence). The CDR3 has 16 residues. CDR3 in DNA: TGTGCCAGCAGTTCAGTAGGACTAGTTCGCTACAATGAGCAGTTCTTC. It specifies CASSSVGLVRYNEQFF.

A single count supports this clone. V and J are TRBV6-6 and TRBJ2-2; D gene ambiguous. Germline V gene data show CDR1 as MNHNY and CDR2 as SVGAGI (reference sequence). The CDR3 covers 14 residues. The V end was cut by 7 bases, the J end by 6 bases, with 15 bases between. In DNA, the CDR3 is TGTGCCAGCACCCAGTTAGCCCCAGCCGGGGAGCTGTTTTTT. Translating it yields CASTQLAPAGELFF.

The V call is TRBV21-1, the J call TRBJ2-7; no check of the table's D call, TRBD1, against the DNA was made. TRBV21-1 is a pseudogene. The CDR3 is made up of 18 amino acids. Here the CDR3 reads CASSKSRNRGRSSYEQYF. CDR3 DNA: TGTGCCAGCAGCAAATCCCGGAACAGGGGGCGAAGTTCCTACGAGCAGTACTTC.

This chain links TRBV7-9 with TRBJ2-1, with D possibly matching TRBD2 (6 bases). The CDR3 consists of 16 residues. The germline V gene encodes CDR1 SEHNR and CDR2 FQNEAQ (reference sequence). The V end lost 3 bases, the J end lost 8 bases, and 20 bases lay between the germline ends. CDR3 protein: CASSFLRGLTFDEQFF. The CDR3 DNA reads TGTGCCAGCAGCTTTCTCCGAGGACTAACGTTCGATGAGCAGTTCTTC. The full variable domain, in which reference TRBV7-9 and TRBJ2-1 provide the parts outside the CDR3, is DTGVSQNPRHKITKRGQNVTFRCDPISEHNRLYWYRQTLGQGPEFLTYFQNEAQLEKSRLLSDRFSAERPKGSFSTLEIQRTEQGDSAMYLCASSFLRGLTFDEQFFGPGTRLTVL.

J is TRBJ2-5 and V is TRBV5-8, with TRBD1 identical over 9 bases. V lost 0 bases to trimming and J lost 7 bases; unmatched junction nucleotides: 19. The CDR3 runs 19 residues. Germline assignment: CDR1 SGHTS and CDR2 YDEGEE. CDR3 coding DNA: TGTGCCAGCAGCTTGGTGTGGGGGTCCACAGGGGGCAACTTTGGGACCCAGTACTTC. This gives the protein CASSLVWGSTGGNFGTQYF.

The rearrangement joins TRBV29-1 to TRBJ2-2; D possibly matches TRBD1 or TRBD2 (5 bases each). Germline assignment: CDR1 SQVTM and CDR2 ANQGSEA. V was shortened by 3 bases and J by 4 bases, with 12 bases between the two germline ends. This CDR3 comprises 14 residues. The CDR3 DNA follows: TGCAGCGTTGATCTGGGGACGGGCACCGGGGAGCTGTTTTTT. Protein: CSVDLGTGTGELFF.

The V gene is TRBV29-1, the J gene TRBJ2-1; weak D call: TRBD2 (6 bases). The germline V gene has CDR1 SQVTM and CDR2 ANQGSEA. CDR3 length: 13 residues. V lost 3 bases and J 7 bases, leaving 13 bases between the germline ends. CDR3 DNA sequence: TGCAGCGTTGACGTAGCTGGAGGGAATGAGCAGTTCTTC. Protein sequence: CSVDVAGGNEQFF.

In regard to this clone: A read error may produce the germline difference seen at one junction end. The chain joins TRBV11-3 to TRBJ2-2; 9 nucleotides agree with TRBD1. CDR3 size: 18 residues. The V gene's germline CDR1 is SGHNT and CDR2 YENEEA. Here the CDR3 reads CASSLDRPDRGDCRGAVF. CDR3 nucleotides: TGTGCCAGCAGCTTAGATCGGCCAGACAGGGGGGATTGCCGGGGAGCTGTTTTT.

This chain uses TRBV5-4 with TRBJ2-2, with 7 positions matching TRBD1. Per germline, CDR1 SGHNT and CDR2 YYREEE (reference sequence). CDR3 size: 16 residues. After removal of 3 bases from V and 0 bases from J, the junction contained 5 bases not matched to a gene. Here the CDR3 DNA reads TGTGCCAGCAGCTCACACCAGGGGGCGAACACCGGGGAGCTGTTTTTT. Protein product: CASSSHQGANTGELFF.

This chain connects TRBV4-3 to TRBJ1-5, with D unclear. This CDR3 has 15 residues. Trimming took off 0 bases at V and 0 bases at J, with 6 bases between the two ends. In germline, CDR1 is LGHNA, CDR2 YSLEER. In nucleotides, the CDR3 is TGCGCCAGCAGCCAAGACACCTATAGCAATCAGCCCCAGCATTTT. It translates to CASSQDTYSNQPQHF.

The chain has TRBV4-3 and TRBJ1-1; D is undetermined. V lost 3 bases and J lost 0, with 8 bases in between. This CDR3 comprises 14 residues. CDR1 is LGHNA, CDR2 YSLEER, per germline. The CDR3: CASSQHGLNTEAFF. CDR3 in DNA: TGCGCCAGCAGCCAGCACGGATTGAACACTGAAGCTTTCTTT.

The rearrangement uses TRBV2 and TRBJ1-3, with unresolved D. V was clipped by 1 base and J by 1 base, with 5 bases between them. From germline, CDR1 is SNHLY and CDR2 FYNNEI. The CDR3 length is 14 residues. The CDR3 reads CASSEVGSGNTIYF. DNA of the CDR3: TGTGCCAGCAGTGAAGTGGGGTCTGGAAACACCATATATTTT. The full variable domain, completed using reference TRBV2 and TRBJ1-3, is EPEVTQTPSHQVTQMGQEVILRCVPISNHLYFYWYRQILGQKVEFLVSFYNNEISEKSEIFDDQFSVERPDGSNFTLKIRSTKLEDSAMYFCASSEVGSGNTIYFGEGSWLTVV.

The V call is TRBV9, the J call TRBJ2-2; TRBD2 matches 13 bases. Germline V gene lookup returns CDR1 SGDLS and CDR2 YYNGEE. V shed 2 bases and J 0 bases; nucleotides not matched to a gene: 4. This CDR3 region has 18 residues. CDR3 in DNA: TGTGCCAGCAGCGTTACGGGACTAGCGGGACCGAACACCGGGGAGCTGTTTTTT. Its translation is CASSVTGLAGPNTGELFF.

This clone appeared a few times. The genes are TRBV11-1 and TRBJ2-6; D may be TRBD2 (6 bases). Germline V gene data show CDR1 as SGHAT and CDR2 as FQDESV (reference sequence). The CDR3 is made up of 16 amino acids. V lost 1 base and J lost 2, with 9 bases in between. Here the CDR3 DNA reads TGTGCCAGCAGCTTAGGGCCGGGAGCTGGGGCCAACGTCCTGACTTTC. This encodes CASSLGPGAGANVLTF. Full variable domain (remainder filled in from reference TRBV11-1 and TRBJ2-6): EAEVAQSPRYKITEKSQAVAFWCDPISGHATLYWYRQILGQGPELLVQFQDESVVDDSQLPKDRFSAERLKGVDSTLKIQPAELGDSAMYLCASSLGPGAGANVLTFGAGSRLTVL.

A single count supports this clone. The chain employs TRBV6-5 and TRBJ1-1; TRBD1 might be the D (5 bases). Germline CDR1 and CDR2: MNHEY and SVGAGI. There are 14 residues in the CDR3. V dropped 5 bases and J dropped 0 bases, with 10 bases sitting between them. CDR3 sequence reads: CASSRGTMNTEAFF. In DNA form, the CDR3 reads TGTGCCAGCAGTAGGGGAACGATGAACACTGAAGCTTTCTTT.

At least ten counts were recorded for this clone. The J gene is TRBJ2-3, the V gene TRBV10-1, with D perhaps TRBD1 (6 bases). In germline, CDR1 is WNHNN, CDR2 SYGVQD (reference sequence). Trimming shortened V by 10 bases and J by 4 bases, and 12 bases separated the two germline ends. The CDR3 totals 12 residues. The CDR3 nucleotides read TGCGCCACCTCCCAGGGGCCAGATACGCAGTATTTT. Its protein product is CATSQGPDTQYF.

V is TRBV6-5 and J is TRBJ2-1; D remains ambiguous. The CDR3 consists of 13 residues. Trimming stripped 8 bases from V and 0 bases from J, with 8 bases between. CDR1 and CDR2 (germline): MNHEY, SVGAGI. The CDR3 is CASLPNSYNEQFF. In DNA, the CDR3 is TGTGCCAGCCTACCCAACTCCTACAATGAGCAGTTCTTC.

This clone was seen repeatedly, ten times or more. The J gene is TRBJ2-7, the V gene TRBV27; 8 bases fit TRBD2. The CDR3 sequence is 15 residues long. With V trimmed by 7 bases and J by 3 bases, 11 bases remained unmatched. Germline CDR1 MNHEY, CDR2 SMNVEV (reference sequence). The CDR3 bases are TGTGCCAGCACCCCGGGAGCGGGAGAGATCTACGAGCAGTACTTC. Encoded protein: CASTPGAGEIYEQYF.

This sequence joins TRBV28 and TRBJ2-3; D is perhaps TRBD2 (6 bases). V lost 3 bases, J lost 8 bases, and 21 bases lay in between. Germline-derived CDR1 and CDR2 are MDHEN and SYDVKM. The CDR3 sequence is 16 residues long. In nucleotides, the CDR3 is TGTGCCAGCAGTTTGACAAGTAGCGGCCTGGGGGGTACGCAGTATTTT. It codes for CASSLTSSGLGGTQYF.

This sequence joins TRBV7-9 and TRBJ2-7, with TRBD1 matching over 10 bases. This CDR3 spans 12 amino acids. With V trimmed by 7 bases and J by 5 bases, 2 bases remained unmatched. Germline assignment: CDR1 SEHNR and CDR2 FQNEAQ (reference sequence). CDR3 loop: CASTDRGHEQYF. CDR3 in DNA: TGTGCCAGCACCGACAGGGGGCACGAGCAGTACTTC.

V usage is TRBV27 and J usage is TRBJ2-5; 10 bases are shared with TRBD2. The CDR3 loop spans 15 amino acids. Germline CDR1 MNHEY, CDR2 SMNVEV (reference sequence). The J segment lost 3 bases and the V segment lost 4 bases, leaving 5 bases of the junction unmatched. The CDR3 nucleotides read TGTGCCAGCAGTTCCCCCACTAGCGGGAAAGAGACCCAGTACTTC. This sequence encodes CASSSPTSGKETQYF.

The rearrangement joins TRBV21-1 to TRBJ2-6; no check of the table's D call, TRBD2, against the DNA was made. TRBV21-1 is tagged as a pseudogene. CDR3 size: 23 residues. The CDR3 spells CASSKDFEFPTSFNGPGANVLTF. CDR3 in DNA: TGTGCCAGCAGCAAAGACTTCGAATTCCCCACCTCATTTAATGGTCCTGGGGCCAACGTCCTGACTTTC.

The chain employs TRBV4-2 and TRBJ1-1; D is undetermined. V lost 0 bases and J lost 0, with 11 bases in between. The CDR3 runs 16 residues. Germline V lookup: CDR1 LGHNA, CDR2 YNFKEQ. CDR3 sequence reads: CASSQDTPRMNTEAFF. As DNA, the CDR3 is TGTGCCAGCAGCCAAGATACCCCCCGAATGAACACTGAAGCTTTCTTT.

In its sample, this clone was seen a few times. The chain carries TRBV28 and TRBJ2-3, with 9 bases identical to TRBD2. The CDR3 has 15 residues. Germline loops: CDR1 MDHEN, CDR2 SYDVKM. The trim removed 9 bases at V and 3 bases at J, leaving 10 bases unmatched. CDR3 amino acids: CASNSGREETDTQYF. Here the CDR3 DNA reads TGTGCCAGTAATAGCGGGAGAGAGGAAACAGATACGCAGTATTTT.

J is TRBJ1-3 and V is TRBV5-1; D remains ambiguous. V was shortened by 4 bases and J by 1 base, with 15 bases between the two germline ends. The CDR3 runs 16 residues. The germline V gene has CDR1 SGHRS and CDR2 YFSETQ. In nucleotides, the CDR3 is TGCGCCAGCAGCCCGGACCCGAATTCTTCTGGAAACACCATATATTTT. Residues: CASSPDPNSSGNTIYF.